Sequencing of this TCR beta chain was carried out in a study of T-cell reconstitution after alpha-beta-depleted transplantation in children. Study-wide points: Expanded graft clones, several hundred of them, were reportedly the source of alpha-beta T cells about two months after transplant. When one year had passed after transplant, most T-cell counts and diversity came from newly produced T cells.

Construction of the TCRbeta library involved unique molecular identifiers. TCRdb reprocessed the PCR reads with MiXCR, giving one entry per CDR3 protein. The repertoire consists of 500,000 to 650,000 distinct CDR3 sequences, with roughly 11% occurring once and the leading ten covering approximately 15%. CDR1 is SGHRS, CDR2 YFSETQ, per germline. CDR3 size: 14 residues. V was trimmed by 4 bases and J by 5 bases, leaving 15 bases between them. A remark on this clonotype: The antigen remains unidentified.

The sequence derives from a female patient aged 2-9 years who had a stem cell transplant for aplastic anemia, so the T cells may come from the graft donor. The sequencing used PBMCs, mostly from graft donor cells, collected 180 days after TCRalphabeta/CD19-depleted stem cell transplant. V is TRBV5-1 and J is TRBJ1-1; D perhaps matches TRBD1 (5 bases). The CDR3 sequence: CASSTQGVGTEAFF. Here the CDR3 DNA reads TGCGCCAGCAGCACGCAGGGTGTAGGGACTGAAGCTTTCTTT.